This T cell receptor beta chain is drawn from a study of cytomegalovirus exposure and HLA in healthy donors. Study details: Across almost 400 genotyped donors, around 80% landed in the Caucasian-associated ancestry cluster.

The table lists this clone with many counts. V lost 4 bases and J lost 3, with 13 bases in between. The CDR3 runs 14 residues. Germline V gives CDR1 SGHDT, CDR2 YYEEEE. The study ran its PCR with 60 Vbeta and 13 Jbeta primers. Profiling relied on immunoSEQ multiplex PCR, and the TCRdb table lists in-frame clones only, not all of them. The sample lists about 160,000 clones; around four fifths were seen once. Sequencing used PBMCs. This chain joins TRBV5-6 and TRBJ1-1; D gene uncertain. The TCR was taken from a man over 45 in good health and CMV-seropositive. The CDR3 loop is CASSPGIGDTEAFF. CDR3 nucleotides: TGTGCCAGCAGCCCGGGCATCGGGGACACTGAAGCTTTCTTT. The full variable domain, rest sourced from reference TRBV5-6 and TRBJ1-1, is DAGVTQSPTHLIKTRGQQVTLRCSPKSGHDTVSWYQQALGQGPQFIFQYYEEEERQRGNFPDRFSGHQFPNYSSELNVNALLLGDSALYLCASSPGIGDTEAFFGQGTRLTVV.